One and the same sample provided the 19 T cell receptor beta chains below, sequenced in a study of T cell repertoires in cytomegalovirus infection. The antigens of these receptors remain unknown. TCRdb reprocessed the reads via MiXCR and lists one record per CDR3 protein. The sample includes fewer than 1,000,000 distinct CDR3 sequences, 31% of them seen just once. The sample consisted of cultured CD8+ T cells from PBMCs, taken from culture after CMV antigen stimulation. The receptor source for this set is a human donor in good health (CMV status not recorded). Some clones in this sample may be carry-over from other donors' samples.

The chain's CDR3 is CASSSRGRPYEQFF. CDR3 in DNA: TGTGCCAGCAGCTCCCGCGGCCGCCCCTATGAGCAGTTCTTC. This chain joins TRBV7-9 and TRBJ2-1; no definite D call. V was shortened by 4 bases and J by 8 bases, with 15 bases between the two germline ends. CDR1 and CDR2 (germline): SEHNR, FQNEAQ (reference sequence). CDR3 length equals 14 residues.

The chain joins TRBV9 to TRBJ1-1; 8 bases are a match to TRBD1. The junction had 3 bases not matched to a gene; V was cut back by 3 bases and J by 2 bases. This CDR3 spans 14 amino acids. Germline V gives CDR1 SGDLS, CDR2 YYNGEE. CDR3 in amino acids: CASSAGQANTEAFF. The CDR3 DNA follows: TGTGCCAGCAGCGCGGGACAGGCTAACACTGAAGCTTTCTTT.

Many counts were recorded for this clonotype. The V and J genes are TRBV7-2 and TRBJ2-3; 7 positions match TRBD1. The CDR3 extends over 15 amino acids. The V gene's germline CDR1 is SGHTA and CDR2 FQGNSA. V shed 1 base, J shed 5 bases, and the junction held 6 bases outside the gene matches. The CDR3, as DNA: TGTGCCAGCAGCTTAGGACAGGGTAAACAAGATACGCAGTATTTT. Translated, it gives CASSLGQGKQDTQYF. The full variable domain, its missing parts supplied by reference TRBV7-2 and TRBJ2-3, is GAGVSQSPSNKVTEKGKDVELRCDPISGHTALYWYRQSLGQGLEFLIYFQGNSAPDKSGLPSDRFSAERTGGSVSTLTIQRTQQEDSAVYLCASSLGQGKQDTQYFGPGTRLTVL.

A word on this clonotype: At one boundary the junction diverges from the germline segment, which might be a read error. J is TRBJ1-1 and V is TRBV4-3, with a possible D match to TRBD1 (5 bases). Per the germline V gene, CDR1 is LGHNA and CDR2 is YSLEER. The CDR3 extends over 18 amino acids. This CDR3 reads CASSQDTGKGRGNAEAFF. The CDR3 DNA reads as TGCGCCAGCAGCCAAGATACGGGAAAAGGACGGGGGAACGCTGAAGCTTTCTTT.

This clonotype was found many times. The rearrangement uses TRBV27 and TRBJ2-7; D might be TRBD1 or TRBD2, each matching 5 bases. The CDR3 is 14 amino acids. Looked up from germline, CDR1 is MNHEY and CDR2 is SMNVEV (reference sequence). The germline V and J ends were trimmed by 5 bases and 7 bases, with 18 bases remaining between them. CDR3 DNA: TGTGCCAGCAGTCCTGGGACGGGTGTCGGAGAGCAGTACTTC. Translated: CASSPGTGVGEQYF.

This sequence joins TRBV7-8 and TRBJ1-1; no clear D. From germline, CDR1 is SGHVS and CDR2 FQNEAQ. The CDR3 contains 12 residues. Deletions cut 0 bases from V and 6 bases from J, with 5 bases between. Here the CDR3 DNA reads TGTGCCAGCAGCTTAGCGCTTGCTGAAGCTTTCTTT. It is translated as CASSLALAEAFF.

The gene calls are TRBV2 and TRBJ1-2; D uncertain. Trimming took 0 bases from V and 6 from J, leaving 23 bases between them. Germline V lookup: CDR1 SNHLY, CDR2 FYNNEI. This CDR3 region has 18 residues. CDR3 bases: TGTGCCAGCAGTGAAGCTGAGCGCCGGGTAGGCCCTGGTCATGGCTACACCTTC. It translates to CASSEAERRVGPGHGYTF. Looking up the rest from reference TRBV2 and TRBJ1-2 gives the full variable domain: EPEVTQTPSHQVTQMGQEVILRCVPISNHLYFYWYRQILGQKVEFLVSFYNNEISEKSEIFDDQFSVERPDGSNFTLKIRSTKLEDSAMYFCASSEAERRVGPGHGYTFGSGTRLTVV.

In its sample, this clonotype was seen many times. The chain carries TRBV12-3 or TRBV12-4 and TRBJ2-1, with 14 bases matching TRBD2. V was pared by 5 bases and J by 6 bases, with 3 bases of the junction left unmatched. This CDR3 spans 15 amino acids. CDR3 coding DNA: TGTGCCAGCAGTCCGGGACTAGCGGGGGCCAATGAGCAGTTCTTC. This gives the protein CASSPGLAGANEQFF.

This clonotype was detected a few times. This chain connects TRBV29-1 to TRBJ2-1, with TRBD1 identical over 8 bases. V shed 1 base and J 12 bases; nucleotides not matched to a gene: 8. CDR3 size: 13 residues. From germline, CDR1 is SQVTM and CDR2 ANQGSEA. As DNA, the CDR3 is TGCAGCGTTGAAGCGATCGGCGGACAGGGGCAGTTCTTC. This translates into CSVEAIGGQGQFF.

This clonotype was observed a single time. The CDR3 reads CASSFIEGTYTEAFF. The DNA of the CDR3 is TGTGCCAGCAGCTTCATTGAGGGAACCTACACTGAAGCTTTCTTT. This chain links TRBV7-4 with TRBJ1-1; D unresolved. CDR1 SGHVT and CDR2 SQSDAQ come from the germline V gene. Trimming left V 3 bases short and J 3 bases short, with 14 bases between. The CDR3 totals 15 residues.

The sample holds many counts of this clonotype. The CDR3 DNA is TGTGCCAGCAGGGGGGACAGCCCCTACAATGAGCAGTTCTTC. Its translation is CASRGDSPYNEQFF. This rearrangement joins TRBV12-3 or TRBV12-4 to TRBJ2-1; TRBD1 matches 7 bases. The CDR3 is made up of 14 amino acids. Trimming cost V 6 bases and J 2 bases; bases outside gene matches: 4.

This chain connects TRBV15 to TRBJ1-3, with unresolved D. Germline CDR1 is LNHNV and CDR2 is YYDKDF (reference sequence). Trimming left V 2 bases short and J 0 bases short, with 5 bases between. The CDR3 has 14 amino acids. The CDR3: CATSRSTSGNTIYF. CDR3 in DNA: TGTGCCACCAGCAGATCGACCTCTGGAAACACCATATATTTT.

The CDR3 region has the DNA TGTGCCAGCACCCCAAGGGGGTCTAATGAAAAACTGTTTTTT. Translating gives CASTPRGSNEKLFF. This rearrangement joins TRBV28 to TRBJ1-4; maybe TRBD1 (6 bases). Germline-derived CDR1 and CDR2 are MDHEN and SYDVKM. The CDR3 is 14 amino acids. V gave up 7 bases and J gave up 3 bases, with 12 bases separating them. The whole variable domain, remainder taken from reference TRBV28 and TRBJ1-4, is DVKVTQSSRYLVKRTGEKVFLECVQDMDHENMFWYRQDPGLGLRLIYFSYDVKMKEKGDIPEGYSVSREKKERFSLILESASTNQTSMYLCASTPRGSNEKLFFGSGTQLSVL.

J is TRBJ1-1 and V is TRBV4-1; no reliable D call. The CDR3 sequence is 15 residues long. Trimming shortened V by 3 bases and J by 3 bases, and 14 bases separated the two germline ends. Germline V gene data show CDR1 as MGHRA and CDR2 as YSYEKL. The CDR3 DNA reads TGCGCCAGCAGCCACTTTAGTCCCGGAGACACTGAAGCTTTCTTT. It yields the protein CASSHFSPGDTEAFF.

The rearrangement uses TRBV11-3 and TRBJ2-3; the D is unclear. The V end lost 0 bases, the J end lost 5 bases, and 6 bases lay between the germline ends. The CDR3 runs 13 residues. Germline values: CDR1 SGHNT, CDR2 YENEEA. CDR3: CASSLDRKDTQYF. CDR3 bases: TGTGCCAGCAGCTTAGATCGTAAAGATACGCAGTATTTT.

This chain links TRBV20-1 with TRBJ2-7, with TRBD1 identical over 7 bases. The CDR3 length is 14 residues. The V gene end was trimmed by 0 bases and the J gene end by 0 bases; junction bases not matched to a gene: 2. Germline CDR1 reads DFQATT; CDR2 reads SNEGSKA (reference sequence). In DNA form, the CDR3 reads TGCAGTGCTAGAGATCACAGGGGCTCCTACGAGCAGTACTTC. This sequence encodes CSARDHRGSYEQYF.

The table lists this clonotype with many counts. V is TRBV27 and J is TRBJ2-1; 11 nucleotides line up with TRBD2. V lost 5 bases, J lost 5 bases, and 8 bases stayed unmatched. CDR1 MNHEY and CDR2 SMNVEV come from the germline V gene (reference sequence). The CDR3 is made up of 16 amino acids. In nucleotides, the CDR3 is TGTGCCAGCAGTATTACGACTAGCGGGGCCAACAATGAGCAGTTCTTC. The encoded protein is CASSITTSGANNEQFF.

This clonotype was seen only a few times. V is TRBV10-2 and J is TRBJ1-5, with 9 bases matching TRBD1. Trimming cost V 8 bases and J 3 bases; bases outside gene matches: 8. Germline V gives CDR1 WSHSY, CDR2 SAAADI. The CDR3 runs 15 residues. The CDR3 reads CASRPTGGNNQPQHF. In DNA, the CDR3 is TGCGCCAGCCGGCCAACAGGGGGCAACAATCAGCCCCAGCATTTT.

CDR3 in amino acids: CASSIGTGGSDEQYV. The DNA for the CDR3 is TGTGCCAGTAGTATCGGGACTGGAGGGTCGGACGAGCAGTACGTC. The J gene is TRBJ2-7, the V gene TRBV19; D perhaps matches TRBD2 (6 bases). Germline CDR1 and CDR2: LNHDA and SQIVND (reference sequence). The ends were cut back, 3 bases at V and 5 bases at J, with 17 bases in the middle. The CDR3 runs to 15 residues.